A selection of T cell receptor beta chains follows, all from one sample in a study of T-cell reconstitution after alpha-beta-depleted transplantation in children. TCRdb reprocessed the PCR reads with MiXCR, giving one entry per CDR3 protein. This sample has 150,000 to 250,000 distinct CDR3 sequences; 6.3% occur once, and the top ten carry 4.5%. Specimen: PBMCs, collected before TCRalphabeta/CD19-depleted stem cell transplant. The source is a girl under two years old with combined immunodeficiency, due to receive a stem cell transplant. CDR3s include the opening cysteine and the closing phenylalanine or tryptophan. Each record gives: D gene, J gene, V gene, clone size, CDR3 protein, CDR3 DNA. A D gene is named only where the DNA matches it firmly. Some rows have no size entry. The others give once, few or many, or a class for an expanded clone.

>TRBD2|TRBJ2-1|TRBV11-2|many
CASTHYSGGPDNEQFF
TGTGCCAGCACCCATTATTCGGGGGGGCCCGACAATGAGCAGTTCTTC
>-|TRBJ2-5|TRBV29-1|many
CSVEGRHPYF
TGCAGCGTTGAAGGCCGACACCCGTACTTC
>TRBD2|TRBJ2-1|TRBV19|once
CASSIGFSGNEQFF
TGTGCCAGTAGTATAGGGTTTAGCGGGAATGAGCAGTTCTTC
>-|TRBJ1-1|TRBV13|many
CASSTRPREAFF
TGTGCCAGCAGCACACGGCCGCGCGAAGCTTTCTTT
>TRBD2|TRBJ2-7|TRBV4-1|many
CASSQIRLAGPNPYEQYF
TGCGCCAGCAGCCAAATCCGACTAGCGGGGCCAAATCCCTACGAGCAGTACTTC
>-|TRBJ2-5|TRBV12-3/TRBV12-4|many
CASTRGSETQYF
TGTGCCAGCACTCGGGGATCAGAGACCCAGTACTTC
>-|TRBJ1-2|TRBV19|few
CASSITPTGPFYGYTF
TGTGCCAGTAGTATTACCCCGACAGGTCCATTCTATGGCTACACCTTC
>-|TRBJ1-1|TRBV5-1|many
CASSLDIANTEAFF
TGCGCCAGCAGCCTCGACATAGCGAACACTGAAGCTTTCTTT
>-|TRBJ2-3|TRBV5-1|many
CASSLEADTQYF
TGCGCCAGCAGCTTGGAGGCAGATACGCAGTATTTT
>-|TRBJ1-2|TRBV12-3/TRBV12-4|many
CASSTLAATFNYGYTF
TGTGCCAGCAGTACCCTGGCAGCTACCTTTAACTATGGCTACACCTTC
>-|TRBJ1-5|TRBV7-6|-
CASSQRGGGLMVSSNQPQHF
TGTGCCAGCAGCCAGCGGGGCGGAGGTTTAATGGTTTCGAGCAATCAGCCCCAGCATTTT
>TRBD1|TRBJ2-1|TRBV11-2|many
CASSLGTGGTNEQFF
TGTGCCAGCAGCTTAGGGACAGGGGGCACGAATGAGCAGTTCTTC
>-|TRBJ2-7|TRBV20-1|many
CSARDRAGPTPYEQYF
TGCAGTGCTAGAGATCGGGCGGGGCCTACCCCCTACGAGCAGTACTTC
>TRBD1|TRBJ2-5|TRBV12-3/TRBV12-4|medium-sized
CASRKGQQETQYF
TGTGCCAGCAGAAAGGGACAGCAAGAGACCCAGTACTTC
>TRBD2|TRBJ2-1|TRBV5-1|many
CASSGGLAGVSSYNEQFF
TGCGCCAGCAGCGGGGGACTAGCGGGAGTGAGCTCCTACAATGAGCAGTTCTTC
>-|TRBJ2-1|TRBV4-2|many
CASSQGPEQFF
TGTGCCAGCAGCCAAGGGCCTGAGCAGTTCTTC
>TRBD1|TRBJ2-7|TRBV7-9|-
CASSLRQGPEQYF
TGTGCCAGCAGCTTGAGACAGGGCCCCGAGCAGTACTTC
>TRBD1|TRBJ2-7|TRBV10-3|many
CAISESTRSGTAPYEQYF
TGTGCCATCAGTGAGTCGACGAGGTCAGGGACAGCGCCCTACGAGCAGTACTTC
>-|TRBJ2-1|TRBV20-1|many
CSATGTSNEQFF
TGCAGTGCTACTGGGACGTCCAATGAGCAGTTCTTC
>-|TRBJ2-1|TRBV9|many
CASSGGARSEQFF
TGTGCCAGCAGCGGGGGGGCCAGAAGTGAGCAGTTCTTC
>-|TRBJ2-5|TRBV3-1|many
CASSQEPSGTQYF
TGTGCCAGCAGCCAAGAACCCTCGGGGACCCAGTACTTC
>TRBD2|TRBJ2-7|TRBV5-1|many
CASSLRGLAGGYEQYF
TGCGCCAGCAGCCTCCGAGGACTAGCGGGAGGATACGAGCAGTACTTC
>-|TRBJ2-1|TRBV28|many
CASSPGWGDNEQFF
TGTGCCAGCAGCCCCGGATGGGGGGACAATGAGCAGTTCTTC
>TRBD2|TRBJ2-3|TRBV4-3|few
CASSQDRSASGLADTQYF
TGCGCCAGCAGCCAAGACCGGTCGGCTAGCGGGCTCGCAGATACGCAGTATTTT
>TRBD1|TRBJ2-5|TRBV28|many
CASRSFRDRGAETQYF
TGTGCCAGCAGATCCTTCCGGGACAGGGGAGCGGAGACCCAGTACTTC
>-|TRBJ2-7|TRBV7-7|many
CASSLEGYGYEQYF
TGTGCCAGCAGCTTAGAAGGGTACGGCTACGAGCAGTACTTC
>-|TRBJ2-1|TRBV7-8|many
CASSNPTVGGLRREQFF
TGTGCCAGCAGTAACCCCACGGTTGGCGGTTTGAGAAGGGAGCAGTTCTTC
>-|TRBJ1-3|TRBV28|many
CASSGGGWENTIYF
TGTGCCAGCTCCGGTGGAGGGTGGGAAAACACCATATATTTT
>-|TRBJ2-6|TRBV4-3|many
CASSPGPPISGANVLTF
TGCGCCAGCAGCCCGGGACCTCCAATCTCTGGGGCCAACGTCCTGACTTTC
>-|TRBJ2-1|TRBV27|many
CASSLAESYNEQFF
TGTGCCAGCAGTCTGGCTGAATCCTACAATGAGCAGTTCTTC
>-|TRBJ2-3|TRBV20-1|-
CSASPRAEFPDTQYF
TGCAGTGCCAGTCCTCGTGCCGAGTTCCCAGATACGCAGTATTTT
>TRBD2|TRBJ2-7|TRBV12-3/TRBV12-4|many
CASRGLAGSDEQYF
TGTGCCAGCAGGGGACTAGCGGGAAGCGACGAGCAGTACTTC
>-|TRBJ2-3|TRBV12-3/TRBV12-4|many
CASSFYADTQYF
TGTGCCAGCAGTTTTTATGCGGATACGCAGTATTTT
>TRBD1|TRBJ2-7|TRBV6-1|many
CASSPGQGSADEQYF
TGTGCCAGCAGTCCGGGACAGGGTAGCGCAGACGAGCAGTACTTC
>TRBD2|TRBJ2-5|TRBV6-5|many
CASSSTSGEETQYF
TGTGCCAGCAGTTCGACTAGCGGGGAAGAGACCCAGTACTTC
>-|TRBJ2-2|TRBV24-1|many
CATSRTEGELFF
TGTGCCACCAGTCGCACAGAAGGGGAGCTGTTTTTT
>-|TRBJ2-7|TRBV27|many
CASSLEVDTYEQYF
TGTGCCAGCAGTCTGGAAGTGGATACCTACGAGCAGTACTTC
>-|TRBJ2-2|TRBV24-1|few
CATSDSRLGLFF
TGTGCCACCAGTGATTCTCGACTAGGACTGTTTTTT
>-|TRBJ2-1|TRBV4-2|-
CASSQDLVNPGVPPSYNEQFF
TGTGCCAGCAGCCAAGATCTGGTCAATCCGGGGGTCCCGCCCTCCTACAATGAGCAGTTCTTC
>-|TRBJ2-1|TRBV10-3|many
CAEHPGTSDYNEQFF
TGTGCCGAACATCCGGGGACGTCGGATTACAATGAGCAGTTCTTC
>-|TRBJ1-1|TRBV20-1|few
CSASPLGNTEAFF
TGCAGTGCTAGCCCTCTAGGGAACACTGAAGCTTTCTTT
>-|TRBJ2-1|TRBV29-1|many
CSVGSPTLSSYNEQFF
TGCAGCGTTGGGTCTCCTACGCTAAGCTCCTACAATGAGCAGTTCTTC
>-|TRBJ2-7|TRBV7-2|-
CASSPPGGGGQYF
TGTGCCAGCAGCCCCCCCGGGGGCGGGGGGCAGTACTTC
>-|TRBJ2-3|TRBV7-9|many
CASNYPGTATDTQYF
TGTGCCAGCAATTACCCTGGGACTGCCACAGATACGCAGTATTTT
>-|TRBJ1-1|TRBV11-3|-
CASSLYIRHMYSMNTEAFF
TGTGCCAGCAGCTTATACATTCGACACATGTATTCCATGAACACTGAAGCTTTCTTT
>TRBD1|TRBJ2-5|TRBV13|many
CASSLALDREPGETQYF
TGTGCCAGCAGCTTAGCATTGGACAGGGAGCCGGGGGAGACCCAGTACTTC
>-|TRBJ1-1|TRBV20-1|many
CSALSQGHTEAFF
TGCAGTGCGCTTTCTCAGGGTCACACTGAAGCTTTCTTT
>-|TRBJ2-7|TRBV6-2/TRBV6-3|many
CASSYGITLRKYEQYF
TGTGCCAGCAGTTACGGAATTACGTTGCGCAAGTACGAGCAGTACTTC
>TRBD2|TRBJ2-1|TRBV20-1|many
CSARDHRLAGGPYNEQFF
TGCAGTGCTAGAGACCATAGACTAGCGGGAGGGCCCTACAATGAGCAGTTCTTC
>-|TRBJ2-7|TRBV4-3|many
CASSQTQGNYEQYF
TGCGCCAGCAGCCAAACACAGGGTAACTACGAGCAGTACTTC
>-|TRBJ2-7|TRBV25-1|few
CASSPPQWSARFYEQYF
TGTGCCAGCAGCCCCCCCCAGTGGTCGGCCCGATTCTACGAGCAGTACTTC
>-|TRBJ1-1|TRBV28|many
CATTTGTTEAFF
TGTGCCACGACAACAGGGACCACTGAAGCTTTCTTT
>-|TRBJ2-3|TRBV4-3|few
CASSPRELGGDTQYF
TGCGCCAGCAGCCCTCGGGAACTAGGTGGTGATACGCAGTATTTT
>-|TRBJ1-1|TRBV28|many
CASRGLGNTEAFF
TGTGCCAGCAGGGGACTAGGAAACACTGAAGCTTTCTTT
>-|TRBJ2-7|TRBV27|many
CASPRRDEQYF
TGTGCCAGCCCCCGCAGGGACGAGCAGTACTTC